The next 30 T cell receptor beta chains were all read from a single sample in a study of T cell responses to AZD1222 COVID-19 vaccine. TCRdb's table, derived via immunoSEQ multiplex PCR, lists solely in-frame clones and lacks some. The sample consists of 110,000 to 150,000 clones, approximately 90% of them appearing once. The sequencing here drew on peripheral blood, taken on day 0 of AZD1222 vaccination. The receptors stem from an adult in good health.

The chain uses TRBV16 and TRBJ1-2; perhaps TRBD1 as D (5 bases). V dropped 4 bases and J dropped 1 base, with 13 bases sitting between them. The germline V gene has CDR1 KGHSY and CDR2 FQNENV. CDR3 length: 15 amino acids. In nucleotides, the CDR3 is TGTGCCAGCAGCCGAGCGGGGGATTTTAACTATGGCTACACCTTC. This encodes CASSRAGDFNYGYTF.

V is TRBV20-1 and J is TRBJ2-1; D call uncertain. The CDR3 runs to 14 residues. The germline gives CDR1 DFQATT, CDR2 SNEGSKA (reference sequence). V was trimmed by 3 bases and J by 7 bases, leaving 16 bases between them. The CDR3 DNA sequence: TGCAGTGCTAGTCCGACTCCGGGCCTGAATGAGCAGTTCTTC. Translating gives CSASPTPGLNEQFF.

V and J are TRBV20-1 and TRBJ2-1; no clear D. V lost 3 bases and J lost 12, with 12 bases in between. Per the germline V gene, CDR1 is DFQATT and CDR2 is SNEGSKA (reference sequence). This CDR3 has 11 amino acids. The CDR3 DNA sequence: TGCAGTGCTAGTAGGCCCGCTGGGCAGTTCTTC. Translating gives CSASRPAGQFF.

The V gene is TRBV11-2, the J gene TRBJ2-2, with D hard to call. Germline CDR1 reads SGHAT; CDR2 reads FQNNGV. V dropped 0 bases and J dropped 8 bases, with 10 bases sitting between them. This CDR3 spans 14 amino acids. CDR3 sequence: CASSLDHSQGELFF. As DNA, the CDR3 is TGTGCCAGCAGCTTAGATCACTCTCAAGGGGAGCTGTTTTTT.

The chain recombines TRBV14 with TRBJ2-3; D uncertain. Deletions cut 3 bases from V and 2 bases from J, with 18 bases between. The CDR3 is 17 amino acids. Germline CDR1 SGHDN, CDR2 FVKESK. In nucleotides, the CDR3 is TGTGCCAGCAGCCATGGCCAGGTCCTATCCTCCACAGATACGCAGTATTTT. It encodes CASSHGQVLSSTDTQYF.

The J gene is TRBJ2-7, the V gene TRBV5-6, with 8 bases that match TRBD2. With V trimmed by 2 bases and J by 0 bases, 7 bases remained unmatched. Germline lookup yields CDR1 SGHDT and CDR2 YYEEEE. The length of the CDR3 is 16 residues. As DNA, the CDR3 is TGTGCCAGCAGCTTCCTAATAGCGGGAAGCTCCTACGAGCAGTACTTC. The encoded protein is CASSFLIAGSSYEQYF.

This clone appeared a single time. V gene TRBV28 combines with J gene TRBJ1-2; D remains ambiguous. V lost 4 bases, J lost 5 bases, and 17 bases lay in between. CDR1 and CDR2 from the germline V gene are MDHEN and SYDVKM. The CDR3 spans 15 residues. CDR3 nucleotides: TGTGCCAGCAGTTCACCTAGGGAAGGGCTGTATGGCTACACCTTC. Translation gives CASSSPREGLYGYTF.

V is TRBV7-6 and J is TRBJ2-3, with 10 bases that match TRBD1. Germline V CDR1 and CDR2: SGHVS, FNYEAQ. The CDR3 totals 15 residues. V was pared by 7 bases and J by 5 bases, with 9 bases of the junction left unmatched. For the CDR3, the DNA is TGTGCCAGCACTATAGGGACAGGGGCTGGAGATACGCAGTATTTT. Translating it yields CASTIGTGAGDTQYF.

This clone was seen only a few times. This sequence joins TRBV4-2 and TRBJ2-7, with 9 nucleotides matching TRBD2. CDR3 length: 19 amino acids. Germline loops: CDR1 LGHNA, CDR2 YNFKEQ. The V segment lost 2 bases and the J segment 0 bases; nucleotides outside the gene matches: 14. CDR3 nucleotides: TGTGCCAGCAGCCAAAGCCCTCTCGACCCTAGCGGGGACTCCTACGAGCAGTACTTC. Amino acid sequence: CASSQSPLDPSGDSYEQYF.

This chain connects TRBV28 to TRBJ2-4; D remains ambiguous. V was shortened by 11 bases and J by 0 bases, with 11 bases between the two germline ends. Germline loops: CDR1 MDHEN, CDR2 SYDVKM. The CDR3 extends over 13 amino acids. Here the CDR3 reads CAAGTIAKNIQYF. CDR3 DNA: TGTGCCGCCGGAACAATAGCCAAAAACATTCAGTACTTC.

The chain combines TRBV6-5 with TRBJ1-1, with D unclear. The CDR3 runs to 14 residues. The V gene's germline CDR1 is MNHEY and CDR2 SVGAGI. The V end was cut by 2 bases, the J end by 2 bases, with 9 bases between. The CDR3 region has the DNA TGTGCCAGCAGTTACCGTCCCCTAAACACTGAAGCTTTCTTT. It specifies CASSYRPLNTEAFF.

This clone was picked up a small number of times. This same CDR3 is encoded by further DNA sequences in the sample. V is TRBV2 and J is TRBJ2-7; D is perhaps TRBD1 or TRBD2 (5 bases each). Looked up from germline, CDR1 is SNHLY and CDR2 is FYNNEI. CDR3 size: 13 residues. Trimming removed 8 bases from V and 0 bases from J, with 11 bases in between. CDR3 amino acids: CASRGTASYEQYF. For the CDR3, the DNA is TGTGCCAGCCGAGGGACGGCCTCCTACGAGCAGTACTTC.

The V gene is TRBV15, the J gene TRBJ1-3, with D uncertain. The CDR3 length is 15 residues. Trimming pared 1 base from V and 0 bases from J, leaving 7 bases between. CDR1 and CDR2 from the germline V gene are LNHNV and YYDKDF (reference sequence). CDR3 nucleotides: TGTGCCACCAGCAGAGCGAGCACCTCTGGAAACACCATATATTTT. Translated: CATSRASTSGNTIYF.

This chain connects TRBV5-6 to TRBJ2-1; 9 bases agree with TRBD2. After removal of 0 bases from V and 3 bases from J, the junction contained 7 bases not matched to a gene. The CDR3 length is 17 residues. CDR1 is SGHDT, CDR2 YYEEEE, per germline. This chain's CDR3 is CASSLGTSASYYNEQFF. The CDR3 DNA reads TGTGCCAGCAGCTTGGGGACTAGCGCGAGTTACTACAATGAGCAGTTCTTC.

The chain is built from TRBV15 and TRBJ1-4; TRBD1 agrees at 8 bases. V lost 3 bases to trimming and J lost 3 bases; unmatched junction nucleotides: 6. CDR1 and CDR2 from the germline V gene are LNHNV and YYDKDF (reference sequence). This CDR3 is 16 amino acids long. The CDR3 sequence is CATSRDRVVANEKLFF. The CDR3 DNA sequence: TGTGCCACCAGCAGGGACAGGGTAGTTGCTAATGAAAAACTGTTTTTT. The complete variable domain, with remaining parts taken from reference TRBV15 and TRBJ1-4, reads DAMVIQNPRYQVTQFGKPVTLSCSQTLNHNVMYWYQQKSSQAPKLLFHYYDKDFNNEADTPDNFQSRRPNTSFCFLDIRSPGLGDTAMYLCATSRDRVVANEKLFFGSGTQLSVL.

The rearrangement links TRBV6-6 to TRBJ2-5; 7 bases line up with TRBD2. The CDR3 totals 15 residues. V was clipped by 6 bases and J by 5 bases; unmatched bases: 12. Germline V CDR1 and CDR2: MNHNY, SVGAGI (reference sequence). CDR3: CASSGGRGLRETQYF. CDR3 coding DNA: TGTGCCAGCAGCGGGGGGAGGGGCCTTCGGGAGACCCAGTACTTC.

The J gene is TRBJ1-2, the V gene TRBV5-1, with D hard to call. The CDR3 sequence is 14 residues long. Germline V gives CDR1 SGHRS, CDR2 YFSETQ. Trimming removed 4 bases from V and 4 bases from J, with 14 bases in between. The CDR3 reads CASSREAGGYGYTF. The DNA for the CDR3 is TGCGCCAGCAGCAGGGAAGCGGGAGGCTATGGCTACACCTTC.

The V and J genes are TRBV7-9 and TRBJ2-3; 12 bases fit TRBD2. Germline trimming cut 0 bases from V and 0 bases from J; bases unmatched to any gene: 7. From germline, CDR1 is SEHNR and CDR2 FQNEAQ (reference sequence). This CDR3 has 19 amino acids. This chain's CDR3 is CASSLALAGGIASTDTQYF. The CDR3 bases are TGTGCCAGCAGCTTAGCGCTAGCGGGGGGGATAGCTAGCACAGATACGCAGTATTTT.

The J gene is TRBJ1-5, the V gene TRBV5-8; 8 nucleotides align to TRBD1. Germline V CDR1 and CDR2: SGHTS, YDEGEE. With 4 bases clipped from V and 2 bases from J, the junction kept 2 bases outside the gene matches. This CDR3 is built from 14 residues. The CDR3 is CASSTGQGNQPQHF. The CDR3 nucleotides read TGTGCCAGCAGCACGGGACAGGGCAATCAGCCCCAGCATTTT. The whole variable domain, remainder taken from reference TRBV5-8 and TRBJ1-5, is EAGVTQSPTHLIKTRGQQATLRCSPISGHTSVYWYQQALGLGLQFLLWYDEGEERNRGNFPPRFSGRQFPNYSSELNVNALELEDSALYLCASSTGQGNQPQHFGDGTRLSIL.

The gene calls are TRBV7-9 and TRBJ2-3, with 7 bases matching TRBD1. Unmatched junction bases numbered 4, after V lost 5 bases and J lost 2 bases. The length of the CDR3 is 14 residues. CDR1 is SEHNR, CDR2 FQNEAQ, per germline (reference sequence). CDR3 loop: CASSPTGVTDTQYF. The CDR3 DNA sequence: TGTGCCAGCAGCCCCACAGGGGTCACAGATACGCAGTATTTT.

This clone showed up just once. The chain links TRBV7-6 to TRBJ2-5, with D perhaps given as TRBD1 or TRBD2 (5 bases each). CDR1 and CDR2 (germline): SGHVS, FNYEAQ. V lost 2 bases to trimming and J lost 5 bases, with 33 bases between them. There are 21 residues in the CDR3. CDR3 DNA: TGTGCCAGCAGCTTAAACGTAGCGCGTCTCCCAGGGAACCGGGTTATCGAGACCCAGTACTTC. Translated: CASSLNVARLPGNRVIETQYF.

The chain links TRBV6-5 to TRBJ1-1, with a possible D match to TRBD1 (6 bases). This CDR3 region has 13 residues. V gave up 8 bases and J gave up 10 bases, with 20 bases separating them. Germline CDR1 reads MNHEY; CDR2 reads SVGAGI. The CDR3 sequence is CASVETGTLLAFF. The CDR3 bases are TGTGCCAGCGTAGAGACAGGTACTCTGTTAGCTTTCTTT.

V and J are TRBV28 and TRBJ2-7, with D perhaps being TRBD1 or TRBD2 (5 bases each). Trimming left V 6 bases short and J 0 bases short, with 15 bases between. The CDR3 contains 15 residues. Germline loops: CDR1 MDHEN, CDR2 SYDVKM. CDR3 in DNA: TGTGCCAGCAGGGCCCCAGGGACGAGCTCCTACGAGCAGTACTTC. It translates to CASRAPGTSSYEQYF.

CDR3 in DNA: TGTGCCAGCAGACGCGACAGCACCCAAGGTGGCTACACCTTC. Translating gives CASRRDSTQGGYTF. This chain connects TRBV6-5 to TRBJ1-2, with D possibly TRBD1 on 5 matching bases. The germline CDR1 and CDR2 sequences are MNHEY and SVGAGI. The CDR3 loop spans 14 amino acids. V lost 6 bases and J lost 7, with 18 bases in between.

V usage is TRBV4-1 and J usage is TRBJ1-2; D might be TRBD1 (5 bases). CDR3 size: 15 residues. Germline assignment: CDR1 MGHRA and CDR2 YSYEKL. V was clipped by 3 bases and J by 2 bases, with 13 bases between them. CDR3 loop: CASSQPGKTNYGYTF. The DNA for the CDR3 is TGCGCCAGCAGCCAGCCAGGGAAAACGAACTATGGCTACACCTTC.

This chain connects TRBV6-5 to TRBJ1-6; possibly TRBD1 for D (6 bases). The ends were cut back, 7 bases at V and 1 base at J, with 11 bases in the middle. CDR1 and CDR2 from the germline V gene are MNHEY and SVGAGI. The CDR3 consists of 15 residues. The CDR3 here is CASTEGGSYNSPLHF. The CDR3 DNA reads TGTGCCAGCACCGAGGGGGGATCCTATAATTCACCCCTCCACTTT.

The chain couples TRBV6-5 to TRBJ2-2; TRBD1 matches at 9 bases. V shed 4 bases, J shed 4 bases, and the junction held 4 bases outside the gene matches. There are 15 residues in the CDR3. Germline lookup yields CDR1 MNHEY and CDR2 SVGAGI. CDR3 loop: CASSFDRGGTGELFF. In nucleotides, the CDR3 is TGTGCCAGCAGTTTCGACAGGGGGGGCACCGGGGAGCTGTTTTTT.

The chain uses TRBV3-1 (or the pseudogene TRBV3-2) and TRBJ1-1; no clear D. The CDR3 has 11 amino acids. The V and J ends lost 3 bases and 4 bases respectively, with 3 bases between them. The germline CDR1 and CDR2 sequences are LGHDT and YNNKEL (reference sequence). The CDR3 is CASSHITEAFF. The CDR3 DNA follows: TGTGCCAGCAGCCACATCACTGAAGCTTTCTTT.

The chain couples TRBV6-1 to TRBJ1-2; D unclear. The V and J ends lost 1 base and 4 bases respectively, with 13 bases between them. The CDR3 is 15 residues long. Germline-derived CDR1 and CDR2 are MNHNS and SASEGT. The CDR3 spells CASSEGYGQFYGYTF. The CDR3 coding sequence is TGTGCCAGCAGTGAAGGTTACGGGCAGTTCTATGGCTACACCTTC.

The rearrangement links TRBV2 to TRBJ1-2; 10 nucleotides line up with TRBD1. V lost 2 bases to trimming and J lost 6 bases; unmatched junction nucleotides: 6. The CDR3 is 15 residues long. Germline CDR1 is SNHLY and CDR2 is FYNNEI. The CDR3 DNA is TGTGCCAGCAGTGAACCGGGACAGGGGCTCCATGGCTACACCTTC. This codes for CASSEPGQGLHGYTF.